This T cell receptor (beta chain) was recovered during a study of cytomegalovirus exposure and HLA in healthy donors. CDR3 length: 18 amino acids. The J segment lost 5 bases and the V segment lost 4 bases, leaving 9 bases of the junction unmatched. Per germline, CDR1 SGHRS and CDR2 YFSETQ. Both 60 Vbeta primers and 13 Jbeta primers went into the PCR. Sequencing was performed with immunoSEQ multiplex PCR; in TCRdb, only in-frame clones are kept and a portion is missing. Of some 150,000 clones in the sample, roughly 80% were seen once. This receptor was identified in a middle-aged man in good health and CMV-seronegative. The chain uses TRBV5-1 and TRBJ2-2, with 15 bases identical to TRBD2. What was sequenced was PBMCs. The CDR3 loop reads CASSPGTSGGSATGELFF. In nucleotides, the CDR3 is TGCGCCAGCAGCCCCGGGACTAGCGGGGGGTCGGCGACCGGGGAGCTGTTTTTT.